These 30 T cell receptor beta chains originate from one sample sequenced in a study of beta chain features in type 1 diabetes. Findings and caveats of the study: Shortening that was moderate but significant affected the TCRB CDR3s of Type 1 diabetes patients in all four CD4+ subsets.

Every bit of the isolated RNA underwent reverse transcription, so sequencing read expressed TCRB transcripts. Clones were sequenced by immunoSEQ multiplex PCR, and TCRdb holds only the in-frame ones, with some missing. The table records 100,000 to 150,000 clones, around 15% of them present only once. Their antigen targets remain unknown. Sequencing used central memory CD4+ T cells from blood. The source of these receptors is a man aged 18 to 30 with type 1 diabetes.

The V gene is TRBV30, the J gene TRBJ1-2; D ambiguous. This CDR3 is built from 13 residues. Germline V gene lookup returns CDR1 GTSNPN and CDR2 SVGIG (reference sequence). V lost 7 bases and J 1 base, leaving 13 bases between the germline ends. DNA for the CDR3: TGTGCCTCGGGGAGGGCAAGTAACTATGGCTACACCTTC. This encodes CASGRASNYGYTF. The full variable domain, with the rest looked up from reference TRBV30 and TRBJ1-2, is SQTIHQWPATLVQPVGSPLSLECTVEGTSNPNLYWYRQAAGRGLQLLFYSVGIGQISSEVPQNLSASRPQDRQFILSSKKLLLSDSGFYLCASGRASNYGYTFGSGTRLTVV.

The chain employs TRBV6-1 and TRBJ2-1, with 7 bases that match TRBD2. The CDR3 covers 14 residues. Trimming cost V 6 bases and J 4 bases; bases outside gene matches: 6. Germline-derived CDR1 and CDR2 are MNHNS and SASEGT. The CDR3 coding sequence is TGTGCCAGCAGCGCCGGGACTACATACAATGAGCAGTTCTTC. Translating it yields CASSAGTTYNEQFF.

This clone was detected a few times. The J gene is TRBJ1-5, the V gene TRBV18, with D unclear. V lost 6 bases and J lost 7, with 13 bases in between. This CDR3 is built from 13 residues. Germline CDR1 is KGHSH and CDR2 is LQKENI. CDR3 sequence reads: CASSPSEEQPQHF. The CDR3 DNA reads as TGTGCCAGCTCCCCCTCGGAGGAACAGCCCCAGCATTTT.

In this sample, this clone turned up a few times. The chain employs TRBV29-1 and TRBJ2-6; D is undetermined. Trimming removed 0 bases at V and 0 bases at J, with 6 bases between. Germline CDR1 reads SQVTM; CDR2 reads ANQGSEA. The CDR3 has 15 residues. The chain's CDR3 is CSVEDLRSGANVLTF. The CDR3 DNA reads TGCAGCGTTGAAGACCTCCGCTCTGGGGCCAACGTCCTGACTTTC.

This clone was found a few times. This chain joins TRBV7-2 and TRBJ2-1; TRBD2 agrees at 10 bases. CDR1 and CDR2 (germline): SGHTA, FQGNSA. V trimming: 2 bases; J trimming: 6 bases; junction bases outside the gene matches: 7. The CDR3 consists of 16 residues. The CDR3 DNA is TGTGCCAGCAGCTTACTAAGCGGGAGGGCTGGCAATGAGCAGTTCTTC. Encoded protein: CASSLLSGRAGNEQFF.

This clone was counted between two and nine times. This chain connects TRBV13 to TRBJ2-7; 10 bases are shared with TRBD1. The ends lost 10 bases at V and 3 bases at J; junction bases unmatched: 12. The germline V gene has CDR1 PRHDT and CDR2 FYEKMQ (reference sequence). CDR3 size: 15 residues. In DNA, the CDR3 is TGTGCCACCCGGGATGCCGGACAGGGGGGCTACGAGCAGTACTTC. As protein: CATRDAGQGGYEQYF.

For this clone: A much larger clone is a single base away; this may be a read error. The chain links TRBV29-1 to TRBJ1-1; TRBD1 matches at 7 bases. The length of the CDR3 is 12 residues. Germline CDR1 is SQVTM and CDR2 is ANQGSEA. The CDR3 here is CSVTGPYTEASF. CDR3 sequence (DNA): TGCAGCGTGACAGGGCCTTACACTGAAGCTTCCTTT.

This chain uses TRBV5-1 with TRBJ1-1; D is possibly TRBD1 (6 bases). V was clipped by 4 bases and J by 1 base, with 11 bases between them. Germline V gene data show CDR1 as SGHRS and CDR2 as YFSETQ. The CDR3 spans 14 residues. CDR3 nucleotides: TGCGCCAGCAGCGACCAACAGGGGAACACTGAAGCTTTCTTT. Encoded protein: CASSDQQGNTEAFF.

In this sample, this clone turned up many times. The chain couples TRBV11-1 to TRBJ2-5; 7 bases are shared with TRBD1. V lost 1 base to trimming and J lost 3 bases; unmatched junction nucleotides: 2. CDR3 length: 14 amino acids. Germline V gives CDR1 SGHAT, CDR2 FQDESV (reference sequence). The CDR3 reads CASSLGTGEETQYF. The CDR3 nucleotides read TGTGCCAGCAGCTTAGGTACAGGGGAAGAGACCCAGTACTTC.

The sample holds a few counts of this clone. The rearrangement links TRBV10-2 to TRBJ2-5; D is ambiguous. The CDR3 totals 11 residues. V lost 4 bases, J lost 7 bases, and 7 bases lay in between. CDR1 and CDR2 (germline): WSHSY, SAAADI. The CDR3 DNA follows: TGCGCCAGCAGTGCGTTAGGGACCCAGTACTTC. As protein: CASSALGTQYF.

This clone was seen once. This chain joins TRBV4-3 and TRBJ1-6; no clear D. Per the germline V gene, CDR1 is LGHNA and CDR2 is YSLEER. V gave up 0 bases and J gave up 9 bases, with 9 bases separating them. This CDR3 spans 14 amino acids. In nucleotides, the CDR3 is TGCGCCAGCAGCCAAGATCAGCAGACTTCACCCCTCCACTTT. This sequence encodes CASSQDQQTSPLHF.

This chain's CDR3 is CASSQLRANTDTQYF. The CDR3 DNA reads TGTGCCAGCAGCCAATTACGGGCGAATACAGATACGCAGTATTTT. The chain links TRBV16 to TRBJ2-3, with D unresolved. The CDR3 is 15 residues long. CDR1 is KGHSY, CDR2 FQNENV, per germline. V was shortened by 1 base and J by 3 bases, with 11 bases between the two germline ends.

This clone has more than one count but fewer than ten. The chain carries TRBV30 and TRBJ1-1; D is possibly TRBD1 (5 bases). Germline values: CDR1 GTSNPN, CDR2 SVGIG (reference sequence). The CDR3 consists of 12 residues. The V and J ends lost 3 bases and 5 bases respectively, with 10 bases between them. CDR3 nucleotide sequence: TGTGCCTGGAGCAGGGAGTATACTGAAGCTTTCTTT. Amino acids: CAWSREYTEAFF.

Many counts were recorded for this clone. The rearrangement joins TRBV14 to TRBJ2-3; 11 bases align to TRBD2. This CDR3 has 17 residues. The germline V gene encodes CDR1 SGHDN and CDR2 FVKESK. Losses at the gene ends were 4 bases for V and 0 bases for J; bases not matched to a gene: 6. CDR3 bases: TGTGCCAGCAGCCGACGACTAGCGGGATCTAGCACAGATACGCAGTATTTT. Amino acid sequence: CASSRRLAGSSTDTQYF.

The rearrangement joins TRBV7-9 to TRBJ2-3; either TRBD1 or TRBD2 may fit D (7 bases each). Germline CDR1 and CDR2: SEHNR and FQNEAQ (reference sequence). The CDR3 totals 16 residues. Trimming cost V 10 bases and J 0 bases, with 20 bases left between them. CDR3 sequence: CATHDREGPSTDTQYF. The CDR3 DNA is TGTGCCACCCATGACAGGGAGGGACCTAGCACAGATACGCAGTATTTT.

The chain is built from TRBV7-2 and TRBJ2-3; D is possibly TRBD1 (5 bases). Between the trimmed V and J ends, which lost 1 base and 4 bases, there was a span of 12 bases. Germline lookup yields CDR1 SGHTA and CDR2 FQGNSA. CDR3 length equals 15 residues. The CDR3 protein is CASSLVGPSADTQYF. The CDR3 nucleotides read TGTGCCAGCAGCTTAGTGGGGCCCAGCGCAGATACGCAGTATTTT.

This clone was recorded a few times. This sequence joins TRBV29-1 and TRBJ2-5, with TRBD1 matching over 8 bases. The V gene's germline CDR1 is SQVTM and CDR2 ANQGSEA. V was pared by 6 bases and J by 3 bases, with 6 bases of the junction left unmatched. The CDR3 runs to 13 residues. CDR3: CSVDGQGEETQYF. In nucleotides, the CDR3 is TGCAGCGTCGATGGACAGGGTGAAGAGACCCAGTACTTC.

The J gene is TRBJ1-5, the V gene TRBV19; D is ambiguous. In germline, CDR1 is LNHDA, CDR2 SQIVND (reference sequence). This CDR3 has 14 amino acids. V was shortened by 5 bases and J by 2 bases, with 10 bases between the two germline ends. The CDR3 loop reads CASSPLWGNQPQHF. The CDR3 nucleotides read TGTGCCAGTAGTCCATTATGGGGCAATCAGCCCCAGCATTTT.

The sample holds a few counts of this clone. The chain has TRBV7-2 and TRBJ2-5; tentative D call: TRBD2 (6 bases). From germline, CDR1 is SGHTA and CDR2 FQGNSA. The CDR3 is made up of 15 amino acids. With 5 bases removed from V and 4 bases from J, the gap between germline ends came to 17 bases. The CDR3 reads CASSPLTGVGETQYF. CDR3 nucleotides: TGTGCCAGCAGCCCTCTAACGGGAGTTGGAGAGACCCAGTACTTC. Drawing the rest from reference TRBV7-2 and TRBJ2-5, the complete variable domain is GAGVSQSPSNKVTEKGKDVELRCDPISGHTALYWYRQSLGQGLEFLIYFQGNSAPDKSGLPSDRFSAERTGGSVSTLTIQRTQQEDSAVYLCASSPLTGVGETQYFGPGTRLLVL.

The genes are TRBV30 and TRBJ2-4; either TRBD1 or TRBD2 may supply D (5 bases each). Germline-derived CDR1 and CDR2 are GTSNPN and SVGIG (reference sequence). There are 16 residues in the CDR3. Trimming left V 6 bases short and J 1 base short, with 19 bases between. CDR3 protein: CACTEWGYGAKNIQYF. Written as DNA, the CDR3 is TGTGCCTGTACTGAGTGGGGGTATGGGGCCAAAAACATTCAGTACTTC.

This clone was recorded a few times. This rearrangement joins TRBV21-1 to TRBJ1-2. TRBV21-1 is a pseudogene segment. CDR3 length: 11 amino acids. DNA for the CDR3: TGTGCCAGCAGCAAAAGTCATGGCTACACCTTC. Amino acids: CASSKSHGYTF.

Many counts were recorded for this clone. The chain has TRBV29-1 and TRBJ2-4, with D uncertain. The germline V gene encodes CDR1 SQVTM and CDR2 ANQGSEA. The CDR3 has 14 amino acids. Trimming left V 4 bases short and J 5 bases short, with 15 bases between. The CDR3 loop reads CSVVYPGWENIQYF. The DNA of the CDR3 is TGCAGCGTTGTGTACCCCGGGTGGGAAAACATTCAGTACTTC.

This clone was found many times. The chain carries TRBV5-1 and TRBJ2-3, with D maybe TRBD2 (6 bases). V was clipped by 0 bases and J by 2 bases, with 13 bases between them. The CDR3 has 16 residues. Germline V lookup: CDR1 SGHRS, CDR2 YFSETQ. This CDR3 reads CASSLGGGISTDTQYF. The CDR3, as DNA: TGCGCCAGCAGCTTGGGTGGAGGGATCTCCACAGATACGCAGTATTTT.

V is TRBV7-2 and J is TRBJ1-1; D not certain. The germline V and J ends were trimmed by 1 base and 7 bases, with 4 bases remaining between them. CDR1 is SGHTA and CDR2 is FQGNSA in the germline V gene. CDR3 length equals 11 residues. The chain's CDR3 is CASSLDVEAFF. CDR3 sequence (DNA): TGTGCCAGCAGCTTAGATGTTGAAGCTTTCTTT.

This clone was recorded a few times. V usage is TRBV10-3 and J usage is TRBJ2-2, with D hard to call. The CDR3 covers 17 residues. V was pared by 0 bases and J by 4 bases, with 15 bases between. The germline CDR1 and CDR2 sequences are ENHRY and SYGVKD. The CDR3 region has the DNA TGTGCCATCAGTGAGTCGACTCGGGCAGAGCTCACCGGGGAGCTGTTTTTT. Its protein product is CAISESTRAELTGELFF.

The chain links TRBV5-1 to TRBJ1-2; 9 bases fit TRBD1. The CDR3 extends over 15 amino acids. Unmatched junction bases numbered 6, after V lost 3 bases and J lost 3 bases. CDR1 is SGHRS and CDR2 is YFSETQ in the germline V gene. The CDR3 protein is CASSYTGTGYYGYTF. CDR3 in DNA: TGCGCCAGCAGCTATACCGGGACAGGGTACTATGGCTACACCTTC.

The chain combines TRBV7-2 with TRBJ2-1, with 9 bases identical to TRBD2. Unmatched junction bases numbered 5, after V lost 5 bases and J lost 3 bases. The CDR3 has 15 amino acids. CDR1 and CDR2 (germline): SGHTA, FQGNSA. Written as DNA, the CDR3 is TGTGCCAGCAGCCCCGGGACTAGCCGCTACAATGAGCAGTTCTTC. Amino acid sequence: CASSPGTSRYNEQFF. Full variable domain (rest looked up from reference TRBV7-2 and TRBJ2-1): GAGVSQSPSNKVTEKGKDVELRCDPISGHTALYWYRQSLGQGLEFLIYFQGNSAPDKSGLPSDRFSAERTGGSVSTLTIQRTQQEDSAVYLCASSPGTSRYNEQFFGPGTRLTVL.

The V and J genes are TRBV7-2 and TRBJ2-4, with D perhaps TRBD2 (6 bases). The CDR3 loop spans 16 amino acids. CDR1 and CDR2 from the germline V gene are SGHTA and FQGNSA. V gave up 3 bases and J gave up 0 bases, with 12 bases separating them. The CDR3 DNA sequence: TGTGCCAGCAGCTTCGGGGGTTACGGAGCCAAAAACATTCAGTACTTC. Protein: CASSFGGYGAKNIQYF.

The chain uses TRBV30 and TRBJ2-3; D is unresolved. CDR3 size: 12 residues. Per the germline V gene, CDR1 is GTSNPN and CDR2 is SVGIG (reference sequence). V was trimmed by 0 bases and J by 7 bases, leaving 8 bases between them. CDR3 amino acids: CAWSVLGNTQYF. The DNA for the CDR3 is TGTGCCTGGAGTGTACTGGGGAATACGCAGTATTTT.

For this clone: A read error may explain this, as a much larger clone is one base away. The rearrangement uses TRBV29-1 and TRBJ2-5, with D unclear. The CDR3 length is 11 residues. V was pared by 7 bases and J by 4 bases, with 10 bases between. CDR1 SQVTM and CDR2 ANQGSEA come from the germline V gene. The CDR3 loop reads CSGFDRETQYF. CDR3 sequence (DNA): TGCAGCGGGTTCGATCGAGAGACCCAGTACTTC.